Following are 5 T cell receptor beta chains from one sample sequenced in a study of T cells in tumors after PD-1 blockade. The assay was immunoSEQ multiplex PCR, and TCRdb's table has in-frame clones only and misses some. The sample contains tens of thousands of clones, over 75% of which appear only once. Sequenced here: PBMCs, sampled before anti-PD-1 treatment. The origin of the receptors is a human donor with basal cell carcinoma.

This chain links TRBV7-9 with TRBJ1-1; D unclear. V dropped 6 bases and J dropped 1 base, with 6 bases sitting between them. Germline V gene data show CDR1 as SEHNR and CDR2 as FQNEAQ (reference sequence). The CDR3 loop spans 12 amino acids. The CDR3 here is CASSGSNTEAFF. The CDR3 coding sequence is TGTGCCAGCAGTGGATCGAACACTGAAGCTTTCTTT.

The chain recombines TRBV7-2 with TRBJ2-5, with D perhaps being TRBD1 or TRBD2 (5 bases each). V lost 4 bases, J lost 4 bases, and 19 bases lay in between. The V gene's germline CDR1 is SGHTA and CDR2 FQGNSA. CDR3 size: 16 residues. CDR3 protein: CASSSPPGTSRETQYF. Written as DNA, the CDR3 is TGTGCCAGCAGCTCCCCTCCCGGGACCTCCCGAGAGACCCAGTACTTC.

The genes are TRBV12-3 or TRBV12-4 and TRBJ1-5, with TRBD1 matching over 8 bases. This CDR3 has 13 residues. The trim removed 6 bases at V and 4 bases at J, leaving 2 bases unmatched. The CDR3 DNA reads as TGTGCCAGCAGCAGACAGGGGAATCAGCCCCAGCATTTT. Its translation: CASSRQGNQPQHF.

V gene TRBV6-5 combines with J gene TRBJ1-6; D is unresolved. The CDR3 length is 14 residues. Trimming left V 8 bases short and J 0 bases short, with 8 bases between. Germline CDR1 is MNHEY and CDR2 is SVGAGI. The CDR3 spells CASGVSSYNSPLHF. The CDR3 coding sequence is TGTGCCAGCGGGGTCAGCTCCTATAATTCACCCCTCCACTTT.

Note on this clone: Other DNA sequences in this sample translate to the same CDR3. This chain joins TRBV15 and TRBJ1-4; 7 nucleotides line up with TRBD1. J lost 2 bases, V lost 0 bases, and 3 bases had no gene match. This CDR3 region has 16 residues. In germline, CDR1 is LNHNV, CDR2 YYDKDF (reference sequence). CDR3 bases: TGTGCCACCAGCAGAGATAGGGGACAGACTAATGAAAAACTGTTTTTT. It specifies CATSRDRGQTNEKLFF.